One and the same sample provided the 21 T cell receptor beta chains below, sequenced in a study of T cells in Graves' hyperthyroidism and ophthalmopathy. Amplification of TCR beta CDR3 regions used RNA as the template. In the first-round RT-PCR of the TCR CDR3, the HTBI primer set was used. TCRdb itself ran the multiplex PCR reads through MiXCR, one entry per CDR3 protein. The data contain some 250,000 distinct CDR3 sequences, nearly 15% of them singletons. Sequenced material: blood. The receptor set was obtained from a woman in her 50s with Graves' hyperthyroidism that later progressed to Graves' ophthalmopathy.

This clonotype was picked up many times. V usage is TRBV6-5 and J usage is TRBJ1-2, with 8 positions matching TRBD1. Germline loops: CDR1 MNHEY, CDR2 SVGAGI. This CDR3 is 17 amino acids long. J lost 4 bases, V lost 2 bases, and 12 bases had no gene match. Written as DNA, the CDR3 is TGTGCCAGCAGTTACGGGGTACAGGGACAGGCTTCCTATGGCTACACCTTC. This translates into CASSYGVQGQASYGYTF.

This clonotype was seen more than once but under ten times. CDR3 DNA: TGTGCCAGCAGCTCTTCGTTCGGTAGCGGGACCGAGCAGTACTTC. Encoded protein: CASSSSFGSGTEQYF. This chain links TRBV5-4 with TRBJ2-7, with 8 bases lining up with TRBD2. The CDR3 loop spans 15 amino acids. Per the germline V gene, CDR1 is SGHNT and CDR2 is YYREEE (reference sequence). V was pared by 3 bases and J by 6 bases, with 11 bases of the junction left unmatched.

This clonotype has a handful of counts. The chain links TRBV27 to TRBJ1-6; no clear D gene. The CDR3 covers 15 residues. Looked up from germline, CDR1 is MNHEY and CDR2 is SMNVEV (reference sequence). V was pared by 3 bases and J by 10 bases, with 16 bases between. CDR3 sequence: CASSFFGLELSPLHF. The CDR3 DNA is TGTGCCAGCAGTTTCTTTGGATTAGAATTGTCACCCCTCCACTTT.

This clonotype came up many times. V usage is TRBV27 and J usage is TRBJ1-1; weak D call: TRBD1 (5 bases). The CDR3 runs to 16 residues. Looked up from germline, CDR1 is MNHEY and CDR2 is SMNVEV (reference sequence). V gave up 5 bases and J gave up 2 bases, with 18 bases separating them. This CDR3 is CASSPPLTVGNTEAFF. The CDR3, as DNA: TGTGCCAGCAGTCCGCCCCTGACAGTGGGTAACACTGAAGCTTTCTTT.

This clonotype was recorded at least ten times. This rearrangement joins TRBV5-1 to TRBJ1-2; 9 bases map to TRBD1. Looked up from germline, CDR1 is SGHRS and CDR2 is YFSETQ. There are 15 residues in the CDR3. V lost 0 bases and J lost 2; bases outside the gene matches: 2. Here the CDR3 reads CASSLDGQGNYGYTF. The CDR3 nucleotides read TGCGCCAGCAGCTTGGATGGACAGGGGAACTATGGCTACACCTTC. Supplemented by reference TRBV5-1 and TRBJ1-2, the full variable domain reads KAGVTQTPRYLIKTRGQQVTLSCSPISGHRSVSWYQQTPGQGLQFLFEYFSETQRNKGNFPGRFSGRQFSNSRSEMNVSTLELGDSALYLCASSLDGQGNYGYTFGSGTRLTVV.

The chain has TRBV27 and TRBJ2-1; 8 nucleotides line up with TRBD2. The CDR3 totals 13 residues. The J segment lost 8 bases and the V segment lost 5 bases, leaving 5 bases of the junction unmatched. Germline V gene data show CDR1 as MNHEY and CDR2 as SMNVEV (reference sequence). The CDR3 is CASSRTSSDEQFF. For the CDR3, the DNA is TGTGCCAGCAGTCGGACTAGCAGTGATGAGCAGTTCTTC.

This clonotype was seen ten or more times. The genes are TRBV13 and TRBJ2-7; TRBD1 agrees at 9 bases. The ends lost 5 bases at V and 6 bases at J; junction bases unmatched: 8. Per germline, CDR1 PRHDT and CDR2 FYEKMQ (reference sequence). The CDR3 extends over 14 amino acids. The CDR3 DNA follows: TGTGCCAGCAGCGACGGACAGGGGAGGGGCGAGCAGTACTTC. This sequence encodes CASSDGQGRGEQYF.

In this sample, this clonotype turned up many times. This chain joins TRBV30 and TRBJ2-7; D possibly uses TRBD1 or TRBD2 (5 bases each). This CDR3 spans 15 amino acids. Germline CDR1 reads GTSNPN; CDR2 reads SVGIG (reference sequence). The V and J ends lost 2 bases and 7 bases respectively, with 21 bases between them. The CDR3 sequence is CAWSPGTILMGEQYF. The CDR3 DNA follows: TGTGCCTGGAGTCCCGGGACGATACTCATGGGGGAGCAGTACTTC. The complete variable domain, with remaining parts taken from reference TRBV30 and TRBJ2-7, reads SQTIHQWPATLVQPVGSPLSLECTVEGTSNPNLYWYRQAAGRGLQLLFYSVGIGQISSEVPQNLSASRPQDRQFILSSKKLLLSDSGFYLCAWSPGTILMGEQYFGPGTRLTVT.

This chain uses TRBV7-2 with TRBJ2-5; D tentatively fits TRBD1 or TRBD2 (6 bases each). This CDR3 has 15 residues. Germline loops: CDR1 SGHTA, CDR2 FQGNSA. Trimming took off 1 base at V and 7 bases at J, with 16 bases between the two ends. The CDR3 region is CASSLGVGGPGTQYF. CDR3 DNA sequence: TGTGCCAGCAGCTTAGGGGTTGGGGGGCCAGGGACCCAGTACTTC.

This clonotype was seen at least ten times. The J gene is TRBJ2-5, the V gene TRBV2; 9 bases are a match to TRBD2. Germline V lookup: CDR1 SNHLY, CDR2 FYNNEI. V was pared by 7 bases and J by 3 bases, with 9 bases of the junction left unmatched. This CDR3 is built from 15 residues. The CDR3 bases are TGTGCCAGCACTACTAGGCGGGAGGGGAAAGAGACCCAGTACTTC. This encodes CASTTRREGKETQYF.

At least ten counts were recorded for this clonotype. This sequence joins TRBV6-5 and TRBJ2-1; D unresolved. Trimming shortened V by 2 bases and J by 15 bases, and 14 bases separated the two germline ends. The CDR3 runs to 12 residues. Looked up from germline, CDR1 is MNHEY and CDR2 is SVGAGI. The CDR3 spells CASSYQRTALFF. As DNA, the CDR3 is TGTGCCAGCAGTTACCAGCGAACCGCGTTGTTCTTC.

This clonotype was detected a few times. CDR3 loop: CASNRGWLETQYF. DNA for the CDR3: TGTGCCAGCAATAGGGGGTGGTTGGAGACCCAGTACTTC. This chain joins TRBV2 and TRBJ2-5, with D perhaps TRBD1 (6 bases). The germline V gene has CDR1 SNHLY and CDR2 FYNNEI. CDR3 size: 13 residues. V was shortened by 7 bases and J by 5 bases, with 14 bases between the two germline ends.

This clonotype showed up many times. This chain uses TRBV7-6 with TRBJ1-5; the D gene is possibly TRBD1 (5 bases). V was trimmed by 5 bases and J by 3 bases, leaving 17 bases between them. The CDR3 extends over 16 amino acids. The germline gives CDR1 SGHVS, CDR2 FNYEAQ. CDR3 protein: CASSPSGAGFNQPQHF. Written as DNA, the CDR3 is TGTGCCAGCAGCCCGAGCGGGGCAGGGTTCAATCAGCCCCAGCATTTT.

The sample holds many counts of this clonotype. The chain combines TRBV5-1 with TRBJ2-3, with 10 bases that match TRBD2. The J segment lost 0 bases and the V segment lost 0 bases, leaving 7 bases of the junction unmatched. Germline loops: CDR1 SGHRS, CDR2 YFSETQ. CDR3 size: 18 residues. The CDR3 DNA is TGCGCCAGCAGCTTGGAGTGGCTAGCGGGAGTAAGCACAGATACGCAGTATTTT. It yields the protein CASSLEWLAGVSTDTQYF.

This clonotype was detected ten times or more. V usage is TRBV7-3 and J usage is TRBJ1-1; D not certain. The ends were cut back, 7 bases at V and 1 base at J, with 10 bases in the middle. This CDR3 region has 13 residues. Looked up from germline, CDR1 is SGHTA and CDR2 is FQGTGA. Written as DNA, the CDR3 is TGTGCCAGCACCCCGTCGCCGAACACTGAAGCTTTCTTT. Protein sequence: CASTPSPNTEAFF.

This clonotype was seen at least ten times. V and J are TRBV7-9 and TRBJ2-3; tentatively, D is TRBD1 (7 bases). Trimming removed 2 bases from V and 13 bases from J, with 22 bases in between. This CDR3 region has 15 residues. Germline CDR1 reads SEHNR; CDR2 reads FQNEAQ (reference sequence). The CDR3 nucleotides are TGTGCCAGCAGCTTACTCGGAGACGACAGGGCTAGCGAGTATTTT. It encodes CASSLLGDDRASEYF.

This clonotype was observed at least ten times. This sequence joins TRBV2 and TRBJ2-5; TRBD2 is a possible D gene (6 bases). Germline-derived CDR1 and CDR2 are SNHLY and FYNNEI. The CDR3 extends over 15 amino acids. V was pared by 2 bases and J by 1 base, with 11 bases between. The CDR3: CASSETGAGQETQYF. For the CDR3, the DNA is TGTGCCAGCAGTGAAACGGGAGCGGGCCAAGAGACCCAGTACTTC.

This clonotype was observed at least ten times. This chain joins TRBV6-2 or TRBV6-3 and TRBJ2-5, with D maybe TRBD2 (5 bases). From germline, CDR1 is MNHEY and CDR2 SVGEGT. CDR3 length equals 14 residues. V lost 2 bases, J lost 6 bases, and 13 bases lay in between. The DNA of the CDR3 is TGTGCCAGCAGTTACCCCGGGGATAGAAAGACCCAGTACTTC. As protein: CASSYPGDRKTQYF.

This clonotype was counted many times. The genes are TRBV12-3 or TRBV12-4 and TRBJ2-5; 10 nucleotides line up with TRBD2. This CDR3 is 15 amino acids long. V shed 5 bases, J shed 2 bases, and the junction held 5 bases outside the gene matches. CDR3: CASSPSGRVQETQYF. DNA of the CDR3: TGTGCCAGCAGTCCAAGCGGGAGGGTTCAAGAGACCCAGTACTTC.

This clonotype was picked up many times. The V call is TRBV7-8, the J call TRBJ1-6, with 8 bases identical to TRBD1. The V segment lost 1 base and the J segment 9 bases; nucleotides outside the gene matches: 2. The length of the CDR3 is 14 residues. Germline-derived CDR1 and CDR2 are SGHVS and FQNEAQ. CDR3 nucleotides: TGTGCCAGCAGCTTAGGGACAGGGTTTTCACCCCTCCACTTT. It yields the protein CASSLGTGFSPLHF. The entire variable domain, with the rest obtained from reference TRBV7-8 and TRBJ1-6, is as follows: GAGVSQSPRYKVAKRGQDVALRCDPISGHVSLFWYQQALGQGPEFLTYFQNEAQLDKSGLPSDRFFAERPEGSVSTLKIQRTQQEDSAVYLCASSLGTGFSPLHFGNGTRLTVT.

The chain links TRBV20-1 to TRBJ1-6; no definite D call. V was shortened by 5 bases and J by 3 bases, with 11 bases between the two germline ends. The CDR3 runs to 14 residues. From germline, CDR1 is DFQATT and CDR2 SNEGSKA (reference sequence). The CDR3 here is CSAPKRDYNSPLHF. The CDR3 coding sequence is TGCAGTGCTCCAAAGCGGGACTATAATTCACCCCTCCACTTT.